This TCR beta chain was identified during a study of cytomegalovirus exposure and HLA in healthy donors. Turning to the study itself: Genotyping showed roughly 76% of 398 donors falling in the Caucasian-associated ancestry cluster.

The germline V gene encodes CDR1 SGDLS and CDR2 YYNGEE. The V end was cut by 3 bases, the J end by 2 bases, with 12 bases between. CDR3 length equals 14 residues. 13 Jbeta primers and 60 Vbeta primers were used for the PCR. Clones were read by immunoSEQ multiplex PCR, and TCRdb kept only the in-frame ones, dropping some. The sample yields about 150,000 clones, around 77% seen once. The V and J genes are TRBV9 and TRBJ2-7, with D unclear. The sequencing input was PBMCs. The clonotype originates from a man aged 30-40 years in good health and CMV-seronegative. CDR3 sequence: CASSARGGTYEQYF. The CDR3 bases are TGTGCCAGCAGCGCGCGTGGCGGAACCTACGAGCAGTACTTC.